A selection of T cell receptor beta chains follows, all from one sample in a study of T-cell memory formation after mild COVID-19. TCRdb fed the 5' RACE reads into MiXCR, producing one record per CDR3 protein. The table includes about 100,000 distinct CDR3 sequences, 11% detected once. The sequenced sample consisted of PBMCs or a T cell subset sorted from them (not recorded which). These receptors all stem from a man younger than 30 who had mild COVID-19 (a few samples of this study predate the infection). Cell type and time point are not known. CDR3s include the opening cysteine and the closing phenylalanine or tryptophan. A D gene is named only where the DNA matches it firmly. Rows give clone size only sometimes, using once, few, many, or a class for an expanded clone.

D gene	V gene	clone size	J gene	CDR3 DNA	CDR3 protein
TRBD1	TRBV6-1	few	TRBJ1-4	TGTGCCAGCAGTGAGTGGGACAGAGCCCCCAATGAAAAACTGTTTTTT	CASSEWDRAPNEKLFF
-	TRBV12-3/TRBV12-4	-	TRBJ2-7	TGTGCCAGCAGTTTGGGGCCTTCCGGCTCCTACGAGAAGTACTTC	CASSLGPSGSYEKYF
-	TRBV7-2	few	TRBJ2-6	TGTGCCAGCAGCTTAATGAAGGCTGGGGCCAACGTCCTGACTTTC	CASSLMKAGANVLTF
-	TRBV9	-	TRBJ1-2	TGTGCCAGCAGCGTTAGGGAACAGGAAGTCTATAACTATGGCTACACCTTC	CASSVREQEVYNYGYTF
-	TRBV4-3	many	TRBJ2-5	TGCGCCAGCAGCCAAGACGCGGGCTGGGAGACCCAGTACTTC	CASSQDAGWETQYF
-	TRBV7-9	-	TRBJ2-5	TGTGCCAGCAGCCCCGAAGTCCCGGGTGCGGGAGAGACCCAGTACTTC	CASSPEVPGAGETQYF
-	TRBV13	-	TRBJ1-3	TGTGCCAGCAGCAGGGTCGATGGAAACACCATATATTTT	CASSRVDGNTIYF
TRBD2	TRBV7-9	-	TRBJ2-5	TGTGCCAGCAGCGTCACGGGGCGGGGGGCCGTCTACCAAGAGACCCAGTACTTC	CASSVTGRGAVYQETQYF
-	TRBV7-8	many	TRBJ2-4	TGTGCCAGCAGCTTAGTTGGGGACGGGAAAAACATTCAGTACTTC	CASSLVGDGKNIQYF
-	TRBV5-1	-	TRBJ2-7	TGCGCCAGCAGCTCCTACAACTTCTACTACGAGCAGTACTTC	CASSSYNFYYEQYF
-	TRBV7-3	-	TRBJ1-1	TGTGCCAGCAGCCAGACGGGGGAGGACACTGAAGCTTTCTTT	CASSQTGEDTEAFF
TRBD2	TRBV6-2/TRBV6-3	-	TRBJ2-3	TGTGCCAGCAGTTATGAGTTGGGACTAGCGGGAACAGATACGCAGTATTTT	CASSYELGLAGTDTQYF
-	TRBV5-5	-	TRBJ1-5	TGTGCCAGCAGCTTGGGGGGGGCGAGCAATCAGCCCCAGCATTTT	CASSLGGASNQPQHF
TRBD1	TRBV7-6	-	TRBJ2-2	TGTGCCAGCAGCCCCCGGGACAGGGGCCCCCCCGGGGAGCTGTTTTTT	CASSPRDRGPPGELFF
-	TRBV30	-	TRBJ2-1	TGTGCCTGGAGTAGGGAGGCGGTCTCCTACAATGAGCAGTTCTTC	CAWSREAVSYNEQFF
-	TRBV30	few	TRBJ1-4	TGTGCCTGGAGTGGGGCAGAGAATGAAAAACTGTTTTTT	CAWSGAENEKLFF
TRBD2	TRBV10-3	-	TRBJ2-1	TGTGCCATCAGAGGGACTAGGGGAGACAATGAGCAGTTCTTC	CAIRGTRGDNEQFF
-	TRBV5-6	-	TRBJ2-5	TGTGCCAGCAGCTTGGCCGAGGCGGCGGGACAAGAAACCCAGTACTTC	CASSLAEAAGQETQYF
-	TRBV7-9	few	TRBJ2-5	TGTGCCAGCAGCTCCTCGTGGGAGTGGGCCGGGAAGACCCAGTACTTC	CASSSSWEWAGKTQYF
-	TRBV7-9	once	TRBJ2-1	TGTGCCAGCAGCCCAAGCAAGGGGGTTGGCGAGCAGTTCTTC	CASSPSKGVGEQFF
TRBD2	TRBV7-8	many	TRBJ2-7	TGTGCCAGCAGCAGTAGCGGGGGGCTCTACGAGCAGTACTTC	CASSSSGGLYEQYF
TRBD1	TRBV6-5	many	TRBJ2-7	TGTGCCAGCAGTCAAACGACAGGGAACTACGAGCAGTACTTC	CASSQTTGNYEQYF
TRBD1	TRBV5-6	few	TRBJ1-2	TGTGCCAGCAGCTTCGGGACAGCCTATGGCTACACCTTC	CASSFGTAYGYTF
-	TRBV7-9	-	TRBJ1-4	TGTGCCAGCAGCCGCATACAGGGAATTAATGAAAAACTGTTTTTT	CASSRIQGINEKLFF
-	TRBV11-2	many	TRBJ2-2	TGTGCCAGCAGCCACCGGCCCGGGACAGGGGAGCTGTTTTTT	CASSHRPGTGELFF
-	TRBV27	few	TRBJ1-6	TGTGCCAGCAGTTTGACAGGCTGGATTTCACCCCTCCACTTT	CASSLTGWISPLHF
-	TRBV7-2	few	TRBJ2-3	TGTGCCAGCAGCTCCGAAGGGGCGACAGATACGCAGTATTTT	CASSSEGATDTQYF
-	TRBV6-5	few	TRBJ2-3	TGTGCCAGCAGTACTCAGAGAGCAGCAGATACGCAGTATTTT	CASSTQRAADTQYF
-	TRBV7-2	-	TRBJ1-2	TGTGCCAGCACTGGACAGTTTCTTGGCTACACCTTC	CASTGQFLGYTF